This TCR beta chain was recorded in a study of blood T cell repertoires in COVID-19. The participants were between about 18 and 100 years old and came from 24 US areas. Produced via immunoSEQ multiplex PCR; TCRdb's table is partial and in-frame only. This table holds about 400,000 clones, roughly nine tenths found once. There are 13 residues in the CDR3. Germline assignment: CDR1 ENHRY and CDR2 SYGVKD. J was trimmed by 4 bases and V by 4 bases; bases with no gene match: 3. Sequenced sample: PBMCs or T cells enriched from blood (not recorded which). The source is a woman aged 18-29 years with acute COVID-19. This chain uses TRBV10-3 with TRBJ1-1; 7 bases map to TRBD1. CDR3 in DNA: TGTGCCATCAGTGTGGAGGGGGCCACTGAAGCTTTCTTT. Amino acid sequence: CAISVEGATEAFF.